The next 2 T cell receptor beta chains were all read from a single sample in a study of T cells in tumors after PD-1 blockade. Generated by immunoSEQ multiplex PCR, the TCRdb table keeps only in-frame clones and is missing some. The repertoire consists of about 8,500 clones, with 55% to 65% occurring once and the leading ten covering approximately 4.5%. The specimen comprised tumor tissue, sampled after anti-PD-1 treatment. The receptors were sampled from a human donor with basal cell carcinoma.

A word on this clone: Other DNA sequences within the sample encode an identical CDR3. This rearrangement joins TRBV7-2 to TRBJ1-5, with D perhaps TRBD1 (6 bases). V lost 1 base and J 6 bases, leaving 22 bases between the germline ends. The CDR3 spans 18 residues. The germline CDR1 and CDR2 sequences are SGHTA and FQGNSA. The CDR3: CASSLVLGSGARVQPQHF. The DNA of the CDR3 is TGTGCCAGCAGCTTAGTTTTGGGGTCGGGGGCGCGGGTTCAGCCCCAGCATTTT. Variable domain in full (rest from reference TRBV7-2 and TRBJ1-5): GAGVSQSPSNKVTEKGKDVELRCDPISGHTALYWYRQSLGQGLEFLIYFQGNSAPDKSGLPSDRFSAERTGGSVSTLTIQRTQQEDSAVYLCASSLVLGSGARVQPQHFGDGTRLSIL.

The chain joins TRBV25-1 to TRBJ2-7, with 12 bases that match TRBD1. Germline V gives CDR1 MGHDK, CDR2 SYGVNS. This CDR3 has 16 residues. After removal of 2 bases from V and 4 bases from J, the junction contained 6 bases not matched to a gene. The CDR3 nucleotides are TGTGCCAGCAGTGAAGGAGGGACAGGGGGCCATTACGAGCAGTACTTC. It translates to CASSEGGTGGHYEQYF.